Following are 29 T cell receptor beta chains from one sample sequenced in a study of blood T cell repertoires in COVID-19. Method: immunoSEQ multiplex PCR; TCRdb's copy keeps in-frame clones and lacks some. This repertoire shows over 20,000 clones, 65% to 75% found once; its top ten account for less than 8.5%. Sequencing was carried out using peripheral blood. These receptors were taken from a man aged 45-65 years with COVID-19, enrolled during active disease.

This clone was seen only once. The gene calls are TRBV27 and TRBJ1-1, with D maybe TRBD1 (6 bases). The CDR3 has 14 amino acids. The germline CDR1 and CDR2 sequences are MNHEY and SMNVEV (reference sequence). V was shortened by 3 bases and J by 4 bases, with 12 bases between the two germline ends. The CDR3: CASSLPGAATEAFF. Here the CDR3 DNA reads TGTGCCAGCAGTTTGCCAGGGGCGGCCACTGAAGCTTTCTTT.

A few counts support this clone. V usage is TRBV6-5 and J usage is TRBJ2-1; D is possibly TRBD2 (6 bases). The CDR3 contains 13 residues. Trimming removed 11 bases from V and 7 bases from J, with 18 bases in between. Germline CDR1 reads MNHEY; CDR2 reads SVGAGI. The CDR3 region is CASNAGRGNEQFF. CDR3 bases: TGTGCCTCTAACGCCGGGAGAGGTAATGAGCAGTTCTTC.

The chain has TRBV7-2 and TRBJ1-5; possibly TRBD1 for D (5 bases). V dropped 8 bases and J dropped 0 bases, with 11 bases sitting between them. CDR1 and CDR2 (germline): SGHTA, FQGNSA. The CDR3 contains 14 residues. In DNA, the CDR3 is TGTGCCAGCGCCGGACAATATAGCAATCAGCCCCAGCATTTT. Amino acid sequence: CASAGQYSNQPQHF.

J is TRBJ2-5 and V is TRBV28, with 8 positions matching TRBD2. Trimming took 4 bases from V and 4 from J; bases not matched to a gene: 8. CDR3 size: 15 residues. Germline loops: CDR1 MDHEN, CDR2 SYDVKM. This CDR3 is CASSSVGGAGETQYF. The CDR3 DNA sequence: TGTGCCAGCAGTTCCGTCGGGGGGGCGGGAGAGACCCAGTACTTC.

The sample holds a few counts of this clone. The chain links TRBV9 to TRBJ2-1, with 10 bases lining up with TRBD2. The CDR3 is 16 amino acids. Trimming at V came to 0 bases and at J to 4 bases, leaving 4 bases not matched to a gene. Germline-derived CDR1 and CDR2 are SGDLS and YYNGEE. CDR3 DNA sequence: TGTGCCAGCAGCGTAGGACTAGCGGGTTTATACAATGAGCAGTTCTTC. It specifies CASSVGLAGLYNEQFF. Supplemented by reference TRBV9 and TRBJ2-1, the full variable domain reads DSGVTQTPKHLITATGQRVTLRCSPRSGDLSVYWYQQSLDQGLQFLIQYYNGEERAKGNILERFSAQQFPDLHSELNLSSLELGDSALYFCASSVGLAGLYNEQFFGPGTRLTVL.

V gene TRBV12-3 or TRBV12-4 combines with J gene TRBJ1-3; a weak D match, TRBD1 (6 bases). The CDR3 is 13 residues long. V lost 3 bases and J lost 9, with 12 bases in between. The CDR3 here is CASSFGGAGTIYF. The CDR3 DNA sequence: TGTGCCAGCAGTTTTGGGGGGGCTGGCACCATATATTTT.

The rearrangement uses TRBV11-2 and TRBJ1-1; D gene ambiguous. Germline V CDR1 and CDR2: SGHAT, FQNNGV. The CDR3 has 12 residues. V was shortened by 2 bases and J by 4 bases, with 5 bases between the two germline ends. This chain's CDR3 is CASSLLLTEAFF. The DNA of the CDR3 is TGTGCCAGCAGCTTACTCCTCACTGAAGCTTTCTTT.

Only a few counts were recorded for this clone. The same CDR3 can be traced to other DNA sequences in this sample. The chain employs TRBV6-5 and TRBJ2-3; 10 positions match TRBD2. This CDR3 comprises 16 residues. The germline V gene encodes CDR1 MNHEY and CDR2 SVGAGI. Germline trimming cut 2 bases from V and 1 base from J; bases unmatched to any gene: 3. The CDR3 sequence is CASSYGLAGGTDTQYF. CDR3 DNA: TGTGCCAGCAGTTACGGCCTAGCGGGAGGCACAGATACGCAGTATTTT.

This chain uses TRBV3-1 (or the pseudogene TRBV3-2) with TRBJ1-3; tentative D call: TRBD1 (6 bases). The V gene lost 0 bases and the J gene lost 3 bases, with 12 bases spanning the gap. Germline lookup yields CDR1 LGHDT and CDR2 YNNKEL (reference sequence). This CDR3 has 16 residues. The CDR3 region has the DNA TGTGCCAGCAGCCAAGAGGGACAAAGAGGTGGAAACACCATATATTTT. This gives the protein CASSQEGQRGGNTIYF.

The rearrangement uses TRBV19 and TRBJ1-1, with D tentatively TRBD1 (5 bases). CDR3 length: 15 residues. Germline assignment: CDR1 LNHDA and CDR2 SQIVND (reference sequence). V gave up 6 bases and J gave up 3 bases, with 17 bases separating them. The CDR3 loop reads CASSQRTAGHTEAFF. In nucleotides, the CDR3 is TGTGCCAGTAGCCAACGGACGGCAGGGCACACTGAAGCTTTCTTT.

V and J are TRBV2 and TRBJ2-5; D ambiguous. Germline CDR1 SNHLY, CDR2 FYNNEI. V was clipped by 7 bases and J by 5 bases, with 14 bases between them. CDR3 length: 13 residues. As DNA, the CDR3 is TGTGCCAGCAATGACGAGGCTACCGAGACCCAGTACTTC. It specifies CASNDEATETQYF.

This clone was detected once. The V and J genes are TRBV28 and TRBJ2-7, with TRBD1 identical over 9 bases. With 5 bases clipped from V and 5 bases from J, the junction kept 13 bases outside the gene matches. The CDR3 runs 16 residues. CDR1 is MDHEN, CDR2 SYDVKM, per germline. The CDR3 region is CASSPYRQGVLDEQYF. Written as DNA, the CDR3 is TGTGCCAGCAGTCCCTATCGACAGGGGGTGTTGGACGAGCAGTACTTC.

As for this clone: This sample includes further DNA sequences coding for the same CDR3. The V call is TRBV7-6, the J call TRBJ1-3; D not resolved. CDR1 is SGHVS and CDR2 is FNYEAQ in the germline V gene. There are 15 residues in the CDR3. V was cut by 5 bases and J by 0 bases, with 11 bases left in between. As DNA, the CDR3 is TGTGCCAGCAGCCGCCAGGCCGGCTCTGGAAACACCATATATTTT. This encodes CASSRQAGSGNTIYF.

The V and J genes are TRBV3-1 (or the pseudogene TRBV3-2) and TRBJ1-6; D remains ambiguous. This CDR3 region has 13 residues. The germline V gene has CDR1 LGHDT and CDR2 YNNKEL (reference sequence). Between the trimmed V and J ends, which lost 4 bases and 7 bases, there was a span of 8 bases. This CDR3 reads CASSPRGNSPLHF. The CDR3 DNA reads as TGTGCCAGCAGCCCAAGAGGGAATTCACCCCTCCACTTT.

The chain combines TRBV7-7 with TRBJ2-1; the match to TRBD1 covers 7 bases. Trimming took 6 bases from V and 8 from J; bases not matched to a gene: 7. CDR1 is SSHAT and CDR2 is FNYEAQ in the germline V gene (reference sequence). The CDR3 spans 13 residues. CDR3 sequence (DNA): TGTGCCAGCAGTCGTGACAGGGACGATGAGCAGTTCTTC. Its translation is CASSRDRDDEQFF.

The CDR3 DNA is TGTGCCAGCTCACCACCTGGGACTAGCGACGAGCAGTACTTC. Protein sequence: CASSPPGTSDEQYF. The chain recombines TRBV18 with TRBJ2-7; 10 bases match TRBD2. The junction had 1 base not matched to a gene; V was cut back by 0 bases and J by 5 bases. The CDR3 has 14 amino acids. Germline CDR1 is KGHSH and CDR2 is LQKENI.

The V gene is TRBV29-1, the J gene TRBJ1-1; 8 positions agree with TRBD1. Germline V CDR1 and CDR2: SQVTM, ANQGSEA. The CDR3 is made up of 13 amino acids. V shed 5 bases, J shed 1 base, and the junction held 3 bases outside the gene matches. The CDR3 coding sequence is TGCAGCGTTAAGGGACAGGCGAACACTGAAGCTTTCTTT. Its translation: CSVKGQANTEAFF. The whole variable domain, filled in from reference TRBV29-1 and TRBJ1-1, reads SAVISQKPSRDICQRGTSLTIQCQVDSQVTMMFWYRQQPGQSLTLIATANQGSEATYESGFVIDKFPISRPNLTFSTLTVSNMSPEDSSIYLCSVKGQANTEAFFGQGTRLTVV.

The chain uses TRBV6-1 and TRBJ1-3; unclear D gene. V lost 1 base and J lost 0, with 13 bases in between. Germline CDR1 reads MNHNS; CDR2 reads SASEGT. This CDR3 has 17 residues. CDR3 sequence (DNA): TGTGCCAGCAGTGAAGGTGCCCGGGTCTCCTCTGGAAACACCATATATTTT. It encodes CASSEGARVSSGNTIYF.

This chain connects TRBV2 to TRBJ1-4; 12 bases line up with TRBD1. CDR3 length: 14 amino acids. V shed 7 bases, J shed 12 bases, and the junction held 9 bases outside the gene matches. Germline loops: CDR1 SNHLY, CDR2 FYNNEI. The CDR3 reads CASTLGGDRGQLFF. The CDR3 region has the DNA TGTGCCAGCACCTTAGGGGGGGACAGGGGGCAACTGTTTTTT.

This chain joins TRBV6-1 and TRBJ2-7; a possible D gene is TRBD2 (5 bases). CDR1 and CDR2 from the germline V gene are MNHNS and SASEGT. Trimming removed 0 bases from V and 3 bases from J, with 12 bases in between. This CDR3 spans 15 amino acids. The CDR3 DNA reads as TGTGCCAGCAGTGAAGCAGGGAGCAGATTCTACGAGCAGTACTTC. This codes for CASSEAGSRFYEQYF.

The chain combines TRBV27 with TRBJ2-2, with D hard to call. V was trimmed by 5 bases and J by 6 bases, leaving 10 bases between them. Germline V CDR1 and CDR2: MNHEY, SMNVEV (reference sequence). This CDR3 is 13 amino acids long. CDR3 region: CASSPSLAGELFF. CDR3 bases: TGTGCCAGCAGTCCAAGCCTGGCCGGGGAGCTGTTTTTT.

As regards this clone: The germline gene is not matched at one end of the junction; a read error may be the cause. The V gene is TRBV7-7, the J gene TRBJ2-5, with 10 nucleotides matching TRBD2. The germline CDR1 and CDR2 sequences are SSHAT and FNYEAQ (reference sequence). CDR3 length equals 15 residues. The CDR3 sequence: CASSLAGGSQETQYF. The CDR3 DNA reads as TGTGCTAGCAGCTTAGCGGGAGGCTCCCAAGAGACCCAGTACTTC.

This chain connects TRBV2 to TRBJ2-5; the D gene is possibly TRBD2 (6 bases). The CDR3 length is 15 residues. The V gene lost 2 bases and the J gene lost 3 bases, with 13 bases spanning the gap. Per germline, CDR1 SNHLY and CDR2 FYNNEI. This CDR3 reads CASSESRGGEETQYF. DNA of the CDR3: TGTGCCAGCAGTGAATCAAGGGGAGGAGAAGAGACCCAGTACTTC.

The chain employs TRBV2 and TRBJ1-5; unclear D gene. Trimming took 8 bases from V and 2 from J, leaving 10 bases between them. CDR1 and CDR2 (germline): SNHLY, FYNNEI. The length of the CDR3 is 13 residues. This chain's CDR3 is CASREQGNQPQHF. The DNA for the CDR3 is TGTGCCAGCCGGGAGCAGGGCAATCAGCCCCAGCATTTT.

The chain recombines TRBV27 with TRBJ2-1; D not resolved. Trimming cost V 4 bases and J 2 bases, with 12 bases left between them. Per the germline V gene, CDR1 is MNHEY and CDR2 is SMNVEV (reference sequence). The CDR3 has 15 residues. The DNA of the CDR3 is TGTGCCAGCAGTTCCAAGGCGGTCGCCTACAATGAGCAGTTCTTC. This sequence encodes CASSSKAVAYNEQFF.

The chain is built from TRBV6-5 and TRBJ2-3, with D perhaps TRBD1 (6 bases). V was clipped by 6 bases and J by 0 bases, with 13 bases between them. Germline loops: CDR1 MNHEY, CDR2 SVGAGI. The CDR3 has 15 amino acids. The CDR3 nucleotides are TGTGCCAGCAGAACCCCGACAGGCAGCACAGATACGCAGTATTTT. Its translation is CASRTPTGSTDTQYF.

The J gene is TRBJ2-1, the V gene TRBV18; 10 nucleotides match TRBD2. CDR3 size: 17 residues. The trim removed 2 bases at V and 4 bases at J, leaving 8 bases unmatched. Germline V gives CDR1 KGHSH, CDR2 LQKENI. The CDR3 sequence is CASSPSPSGRGYNEQFF. DNA for the CDR3: TGTGCCAGCTCACCATCTCCTAGCGGGAGAGGGTACAATGAGCAGTTCTTC.

The chain employs TRBV6-4 and TRBJ1-2, with 7 bases fitting TRBD1. The CDR3 loop spans 10 amino acids. CDR1 MRHNA and CDR2 SNTAGT come from the germline V gene. The ends lost 11 bases at V and 8 bases at J; junction bases unmatched: 5. The CDR3 nucleotides are TGTGCCGGGGGGACAGTCGGCTACACCTTC. It translates to CAGGTVGYTF.

The rearrangement uses TRBV7-9 and TRBJ1-4, with 11 bases aligning to TRBD1. V was pared by 5 bases and J by 8 bases, with 7 bases of the junction left unmatched. CDR1 is SEHNR, CDR2 FQNEAQ, per germline (reference sequence). The CDR3 runs 15 residues. The CDR3 region has the DNA TGTGCCAGCAGCACCCTGGGACAGGGGGGAGAAAAACTGTTTTTT. This sequence encodes CASSTLGQGGEKLFF.